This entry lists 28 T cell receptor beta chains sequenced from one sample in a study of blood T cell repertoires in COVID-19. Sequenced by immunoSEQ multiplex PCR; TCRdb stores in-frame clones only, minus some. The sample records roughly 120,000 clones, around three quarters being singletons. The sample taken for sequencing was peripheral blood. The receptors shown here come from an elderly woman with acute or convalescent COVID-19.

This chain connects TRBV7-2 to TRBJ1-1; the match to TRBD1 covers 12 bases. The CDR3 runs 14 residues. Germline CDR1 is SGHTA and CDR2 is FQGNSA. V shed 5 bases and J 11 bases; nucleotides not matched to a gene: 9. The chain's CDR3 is CASSPGQGAHLAFF. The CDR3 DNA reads TGTGCCAGCAGCCCGGGACAGGGGGCGCATTTGGCTTTCTTT.

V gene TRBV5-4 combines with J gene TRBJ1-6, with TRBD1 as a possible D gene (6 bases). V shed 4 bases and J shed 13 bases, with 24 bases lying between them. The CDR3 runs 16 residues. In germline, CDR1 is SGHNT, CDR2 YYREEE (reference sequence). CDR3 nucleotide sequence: TGTGCCAGCAGCATATACTATACAGGGCTATCCATGCCCCTCCACTTT. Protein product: CASSIYYTGLSMPLHF.

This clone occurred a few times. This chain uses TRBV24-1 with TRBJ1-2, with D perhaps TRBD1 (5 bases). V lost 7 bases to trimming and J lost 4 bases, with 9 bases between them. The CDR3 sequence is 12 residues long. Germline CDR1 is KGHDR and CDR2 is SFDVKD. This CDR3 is CATSRQGYGYTF. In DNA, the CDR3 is TGTGCCACCAGCCGGCAGGGCTATGGCTACACCTTC.

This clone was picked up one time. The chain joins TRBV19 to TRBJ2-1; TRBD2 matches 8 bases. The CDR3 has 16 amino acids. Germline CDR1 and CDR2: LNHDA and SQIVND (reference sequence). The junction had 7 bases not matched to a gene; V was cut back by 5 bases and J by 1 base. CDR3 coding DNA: TGTGCCAGTAGTCCAATAACGGGGGGGTCCTACAATGAGCAGTTCTTC. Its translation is CASSPITGGSYNEQFF.

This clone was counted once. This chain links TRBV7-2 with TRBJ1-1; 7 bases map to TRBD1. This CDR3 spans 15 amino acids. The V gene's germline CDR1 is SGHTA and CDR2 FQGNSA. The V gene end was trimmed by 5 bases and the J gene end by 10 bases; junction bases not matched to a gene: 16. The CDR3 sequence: CASSQGDGSPRGAFF. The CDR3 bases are TGTGCCAGCAGCCAGGGGGACGGCAGCCCCAGGGGAGCTTTCTTT.

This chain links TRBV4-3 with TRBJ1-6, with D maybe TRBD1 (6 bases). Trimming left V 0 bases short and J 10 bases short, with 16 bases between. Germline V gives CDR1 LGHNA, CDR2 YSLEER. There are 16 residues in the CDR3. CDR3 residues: CASSQDRQGSGSPLHF. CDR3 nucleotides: TGCGCCAGCAGCCAAGATCGTCAGGGGAGTGGATCACCCCTCCACTTT.

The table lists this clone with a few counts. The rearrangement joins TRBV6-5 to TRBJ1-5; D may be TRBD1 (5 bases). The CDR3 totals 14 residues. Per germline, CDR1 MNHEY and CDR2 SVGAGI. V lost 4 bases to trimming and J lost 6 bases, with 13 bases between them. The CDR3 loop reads CASSFRQGIQPQHF. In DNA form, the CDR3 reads TGTGCCAGCAGTTTCAGGCAGGGTATTCAGCCCCAGCATTTT.

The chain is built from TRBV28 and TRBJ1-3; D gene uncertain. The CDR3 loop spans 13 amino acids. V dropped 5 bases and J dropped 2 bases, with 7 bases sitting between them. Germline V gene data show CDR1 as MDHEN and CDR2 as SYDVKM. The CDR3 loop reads CASSPPAGNTIYF. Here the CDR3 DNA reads TGTGCCAGCAGTCCACCGGCTGGAAACACCATATATTTT.

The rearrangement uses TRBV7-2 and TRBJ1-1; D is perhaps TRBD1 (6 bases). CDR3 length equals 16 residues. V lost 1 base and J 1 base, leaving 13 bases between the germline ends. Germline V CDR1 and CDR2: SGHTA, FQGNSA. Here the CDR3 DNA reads TGTGCCAGCAGCTTAGTAGGGCCAGGGGAGAACACTGAAGCTTTCTTT. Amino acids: CASSLVGPGENTEAFF.

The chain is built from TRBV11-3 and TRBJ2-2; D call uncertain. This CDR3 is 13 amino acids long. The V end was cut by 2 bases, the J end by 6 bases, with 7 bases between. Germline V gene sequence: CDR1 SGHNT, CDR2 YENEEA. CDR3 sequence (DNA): TGTGCCAGCAGCTTATCTCGGTCCGGGGAGCTGTTTTTT. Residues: CASSLSRSGELFF.

The CDR3, as DNA: TGTGCCAGCAGTCGAGCAGGGGGCTCTGGAAACACCATATATTTT. Amino acids: CASSRAGGSGNTIYF. This chain connects TRBV6-6 to TRBJ1-3; the match to TRBD1 covers 7 bases. CDR3 size: 15 residues. The V gene's germline CDR1 is MNHNY and CDR2 SVGAGI (reference sequence). V was clipped by 5 bases and J by 0 bases; unmatched bases: 4.

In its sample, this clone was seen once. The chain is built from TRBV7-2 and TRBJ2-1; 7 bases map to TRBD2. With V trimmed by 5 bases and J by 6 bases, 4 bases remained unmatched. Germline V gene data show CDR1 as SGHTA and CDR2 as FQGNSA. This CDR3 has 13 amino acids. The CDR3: CASSGREGNEQFF. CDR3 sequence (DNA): TGTGCCAGCAGCGGGAGGGAGGGCAATGAGCAGTTCTTC.

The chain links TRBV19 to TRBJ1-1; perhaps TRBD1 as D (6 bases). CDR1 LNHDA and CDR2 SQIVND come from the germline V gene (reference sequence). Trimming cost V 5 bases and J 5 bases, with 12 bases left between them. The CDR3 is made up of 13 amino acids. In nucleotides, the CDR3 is TGTGCCAGTAGTGAGCAGGGGAGAACTGAAGCTTTCTTT. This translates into CASSEQGRTEAFF.

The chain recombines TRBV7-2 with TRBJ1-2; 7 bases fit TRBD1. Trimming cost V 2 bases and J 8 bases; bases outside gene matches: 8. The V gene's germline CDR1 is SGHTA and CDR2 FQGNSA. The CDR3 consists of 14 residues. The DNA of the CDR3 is TGTGCCAGCAGCTTAAACGACAGGGCGGGCGGCTACACCTTC. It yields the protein CASSLNDRAGGYTF.

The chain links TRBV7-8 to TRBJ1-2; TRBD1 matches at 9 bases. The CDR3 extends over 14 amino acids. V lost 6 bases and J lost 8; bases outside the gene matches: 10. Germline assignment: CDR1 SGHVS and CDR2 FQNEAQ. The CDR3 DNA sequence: TGTGCCAGCAGTTTGGACAGGGGTCGGCGGGGCTACACCTTC. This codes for CASSLDRGRRGYTF. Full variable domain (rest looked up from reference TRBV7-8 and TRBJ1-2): GAGVSQSPRYKVAKRGQDVALRCDPISGHVSLFWYQQALGQGPEFLTYFQNEAQLDKSGLPSDRFFAERPEGSVSTLKIQRTQQEDSAVYLCASSLDRGRRGYTFGSGTRLTVV.

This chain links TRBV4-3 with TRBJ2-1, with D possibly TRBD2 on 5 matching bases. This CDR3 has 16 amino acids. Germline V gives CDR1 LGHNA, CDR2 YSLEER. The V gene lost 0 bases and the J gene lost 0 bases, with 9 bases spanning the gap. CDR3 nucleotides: TGCGCCAGCAGCCAAGAACGAGGGAGCTCCTACAATGAGCAGTTCTTC. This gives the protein CASSQERGSSYNEQFF.

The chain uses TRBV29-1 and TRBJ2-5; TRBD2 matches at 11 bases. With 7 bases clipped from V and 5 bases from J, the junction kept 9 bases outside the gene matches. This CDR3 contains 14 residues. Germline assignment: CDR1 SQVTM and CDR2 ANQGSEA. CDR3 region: CSGELAGARETQYF. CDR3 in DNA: TGCAGCGGGGAACTAGCGGGAGCACGGGAGACCCAGTACTTC. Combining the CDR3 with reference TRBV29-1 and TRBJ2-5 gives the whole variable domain SAVISQKPSRDICQRGTSLTIQCQVDSQVTMMFWYRQQPGQSLTLIATANQGSEATYESGFVIDKFPISRPNLTFSTLTVSNMSPEDSSIYLCSGELAGARETQYFGPGTRLLVL.

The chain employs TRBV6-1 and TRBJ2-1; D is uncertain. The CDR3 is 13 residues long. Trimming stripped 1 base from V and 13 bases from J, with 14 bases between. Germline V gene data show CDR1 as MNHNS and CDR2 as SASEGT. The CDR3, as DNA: TGTGCCAGCAGTGAAGGAGGAACTGTTCCTCAGTTCTTC. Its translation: CASSEGGTVPQFF.

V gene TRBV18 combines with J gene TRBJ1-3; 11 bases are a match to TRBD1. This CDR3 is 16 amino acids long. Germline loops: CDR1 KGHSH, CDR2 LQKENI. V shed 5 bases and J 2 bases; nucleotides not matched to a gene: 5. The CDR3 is CASSAGTGGTGNTIYF. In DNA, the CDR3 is TGTGCCAGCTCAGCAGGGACAGGGGGAACTGGAAACACCATATATTTT. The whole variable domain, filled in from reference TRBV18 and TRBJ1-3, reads NAGVMQNPRHLVRRRGQEARLRCSPMKGHSHVYWYRQLPEEGLKFMVYLQKENIIDESGMPKERFSAEFPKEGPSILRIQQVVRGDSAAYFCASSAGTGGTGNTIYFGEGSWLTVV.

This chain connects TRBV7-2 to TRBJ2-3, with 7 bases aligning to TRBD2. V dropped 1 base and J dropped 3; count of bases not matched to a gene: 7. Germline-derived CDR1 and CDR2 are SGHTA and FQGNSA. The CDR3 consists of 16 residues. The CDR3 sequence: CASSLVGAGATDTQYF. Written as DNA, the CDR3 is TGTGCCAGCAGCTTAGTTGGTGCGGGAGCGACAGATACGCAGTATTTT. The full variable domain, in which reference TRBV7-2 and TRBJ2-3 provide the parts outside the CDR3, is GAGVSQSPSNKVTEKGKDVELRCDPISGHTALYWYRQSLGQGLEFLIYFQGNSAPDKSGLPSDRFSAERTGGSVSTLTIQRTQQEDSAVYLCASSLVGAGATDTQYFGPGTRLTVL.

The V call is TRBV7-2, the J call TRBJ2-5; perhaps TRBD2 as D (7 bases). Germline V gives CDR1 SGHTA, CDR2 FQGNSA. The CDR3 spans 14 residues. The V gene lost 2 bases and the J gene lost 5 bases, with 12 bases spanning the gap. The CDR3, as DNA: TGTGCCAGCAGCTTACTCGGGGGGCGGGAGACCCAGTACTTC. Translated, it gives CASSLLGGRETQYF.

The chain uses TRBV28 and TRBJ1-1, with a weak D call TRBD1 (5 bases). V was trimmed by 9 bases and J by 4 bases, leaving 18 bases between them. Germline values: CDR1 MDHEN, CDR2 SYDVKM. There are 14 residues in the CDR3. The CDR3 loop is CASNSRVGVTEAFF. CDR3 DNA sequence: TGTGCCAGTAATAGCAGGGTGGGTGTCACTGAAGCTTTCTTT.

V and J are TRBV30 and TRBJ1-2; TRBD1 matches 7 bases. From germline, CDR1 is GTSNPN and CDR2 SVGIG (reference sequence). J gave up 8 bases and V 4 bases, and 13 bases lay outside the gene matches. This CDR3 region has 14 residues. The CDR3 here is CAWIKTGRFQGYTF. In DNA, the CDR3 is TGTGCCTGGATAAAGACAGGGAGGTTTCAAGGCTACACCTTC.

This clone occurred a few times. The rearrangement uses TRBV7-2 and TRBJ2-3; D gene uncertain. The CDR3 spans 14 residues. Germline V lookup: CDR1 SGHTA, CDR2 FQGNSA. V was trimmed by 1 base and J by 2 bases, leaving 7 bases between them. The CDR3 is CASSLERFTDTQYF. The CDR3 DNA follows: TGTGCCAGCAGCTTAGAACGGTTCACAGATACGCAGTATTTT.

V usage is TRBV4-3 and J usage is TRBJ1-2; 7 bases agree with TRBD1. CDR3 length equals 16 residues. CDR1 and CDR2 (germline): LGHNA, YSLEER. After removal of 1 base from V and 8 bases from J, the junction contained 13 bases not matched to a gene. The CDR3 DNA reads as TGCGCCAGCAGCCAAGGAGTGGGCAGGGGGTCAGGGGGCTACACCTTC. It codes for CASSQGVGRGSGGYTF.

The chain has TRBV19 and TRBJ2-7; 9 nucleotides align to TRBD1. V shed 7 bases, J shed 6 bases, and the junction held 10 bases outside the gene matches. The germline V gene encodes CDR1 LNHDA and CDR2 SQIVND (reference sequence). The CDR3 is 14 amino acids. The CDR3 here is CASTLTGGPGEQYF. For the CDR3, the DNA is TGTGCCAGTACCCTGACAGGGGGGCCTGGCGAGCAGTACTTC. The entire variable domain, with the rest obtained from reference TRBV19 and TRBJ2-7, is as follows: DGGITQSPKYLFRKEGQNVTLSCEQNLNHDAMYWYRQDPGQGLRLIYYSQIVNDFQKGDIAEGYSVSREKKESFPLTVTSAQKNPTAFYLCASTLTGGPGEQYFGPGTRLTVT.

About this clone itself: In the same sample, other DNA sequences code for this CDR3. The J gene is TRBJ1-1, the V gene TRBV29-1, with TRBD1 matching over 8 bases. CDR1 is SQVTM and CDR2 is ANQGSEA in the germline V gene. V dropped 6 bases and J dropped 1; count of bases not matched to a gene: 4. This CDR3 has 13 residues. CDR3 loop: CSVVGQGNTEAFF. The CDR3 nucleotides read TGCAGCGTCGTTGGACAGGGGAACACTGAAGCTTTCTTT. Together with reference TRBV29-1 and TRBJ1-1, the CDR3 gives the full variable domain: SAVISQKPSRDICQRGTSLTIQCQVDSQVTMMFWYRQQPGQSLTLIATANQGSEATYESGFVIDKFPISRPNLTFSTLTVSNMSPEDSSIYLCSVVGQGNTEAFFGQGTRLTVV.

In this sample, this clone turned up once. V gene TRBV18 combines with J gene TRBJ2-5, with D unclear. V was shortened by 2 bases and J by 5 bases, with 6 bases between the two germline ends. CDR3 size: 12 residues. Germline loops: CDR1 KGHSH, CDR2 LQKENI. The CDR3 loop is CASSPLAETQYF. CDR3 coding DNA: TGTGCCAGCTCACCATTAGCTGAGACCCAGTACTTC.